A single sample is the source of the 29 T cell receptor beta chains below, sequenced in a study of cytomegalovirus exposure and HLA in healthy donors. PCR involved 60 Vbeta and 13 Jbeta primers. Method: immunoSEQ multiplex PCR; TCRdb's copy keeps in-frame clones and lacks some. Here the sample spans about 110,000 clones, less than 85% being singletons. Sequenced sample: PBMCs. Source of these receptors: a middle-aged woman in good health and CMV-seronegative.

A few counts support this clone. The V gene is TRBV5-6, the J gene TRBJ1-1; no clear D gene. This CDR3 region has 16 residues. Trimming pared 5 bases from V and 0 bases from J, leaving 17 bases between. The germline V gene encodes CDR1 SGHDT and CDR2 YYEEEE. CDR3: CASRGGGTRLNTEAFF. The CDR3 bases are TGTGCCAGCAGGGGAGGAGGAACGAGATTGAACACTGAAGCTTTCTTT.

This chain uses TRBV2 with TRBJ2-2; D is unresolved. Germline assignment: CDR1 SNHLY and CDR2 FYNNEI. The CDR3 has 11 residues. V lost 6 bases to trimming and J lost 8 bases, with 7 bases between them. CDR3 protein: CASSREGELFF. Written as DNA, the CDR3 is TGTGCCAGCAGCCGTGAGGGGGAGCTGTTTTTT.

This clone was seen more than once but under ten times. The chain joins TRBV11-2 to TRBJ2-1, with D maybe TRBD2 (6 bases). V gave up 6 bases and J gave up 1 base, with 7 bases separating them. The germline V gene has CDR1 SGHAT and CDR2 FQNNGV. CDR3 size: 13 residues. CDR3 DNA sequence: TGTGCCAGCAGGCTAGCGTCCTACAATGAGCAGTTCTTC. This sequence encodes CASRLASYNEQFF.

The chain is built from TRBV5-5 and TRBJ2-2; 9 positions agree with TRBD1. Trimming took 4 bases from V and 1 from J; bases not matched to a gene: 5. Germline V gene sequence: CDR1 SGHKS, CDR2 YYEKEE (reference sequence). There are 16 residues in the CDR3. The CDR3 protein is CASSEQGAWNTGELFF. The DNA of the CDR3 is TGTGCCAGCAGCGAACAGGGGGCGTGGAACACCGGGGAGCTGTTTTTT.

The rearrangement joins TRBV5-4 to TRBJ2-3, with TRBD2 identical over 9 bases. The CDR3 is 17 residues long. V shed 4 bases, J shed 7 bases, and the junction held 16 bases outside the gene matches. The V gene's germline CDR1 is SGHNT and CDR2 YYREEE (reference sequence). CDR3 sequence reads: CASSPRGGRGGSNTQYF. In nucleotides, the CDR3 is TGTGCCAGCAGCCCACGAGGAGGGCGGGGGGGATCGAATACGCAGTATTTT.

This chain connects TRBV7-2 to TRBJ1-3; D unresolved. Per germline, CDR1 SGHTA and CDR2 FQGNSA. V lost 0 bases and J lost 5, with 8 bases in between. There are 14 residues in the CDR3. CDR3 amino acids: CASSLARERNTIYF. The CDR3 DNA sequence: TGTGCCAGCAGCTTAGCTCGAGAACGAAACACCATATATTTT.

The V call is TRBV5-1, the J call TRBJ2-1, with TRBD2 identical over 9 bases. V gave up 3 bases and J gave up 1 base; unmatched junction bases: 8. CDR1 and CDR2 from the germline V gene are SGHRS and YFSETQ. This CDR3 is built from 17 residues. The CDR3: CASSYIPSGNSYNEQFF. The CDR3 DNA follows: TGCGCCAGCAGCTACATTCCTAGCGGGAATTCCTACAATGAGCAGTTCTTC.

The chain is built from TRBV7-2 and TRBJ2-6; D is perhaps TRBD1 (5 bases). The CDR3 spans 14 residues. Trimming took off 5 bases at V and 4 bases at J, with 9 bases between the two ends. In germline, CDR1 is SGHTA, CDR2 FQGNSA. In DNA, the CDR3 is TGTGCCAGCAGCCCAGGGTTAGGGGCCAACGTCCTGACTTTC. Protein: CASSPGLGANVLTF.

The chain uses TRBV6-1 and TRBJ1-4; maybe TRBD1 (6 bases). This CDR3 spans 14 amino acids. V lost 7 bases and J 8 bases, leaving 17 bases between the germline ends. CDR1 and CDR2 from the germline V gene are MNHNS and SASEGT. The CDR3 reads CASTQQGRREKLFF. The CDR3, as DNA: TGTGCCAGCACTCAACAGGGTCGCAGGGAAAAACTGTTTTTT.

On this clone itself: The CDR3 end shows no conserved phenylalanine or tryptophan, and so a read error is likely. The DNA is left out, because the CDR3 cannot be placed on it with certainty; the CDR3 is given as TCRdb lists it. This chain uses TRBV6-1 with TRBJ1-5; TRBD1 is taken as the D call from the table, unchecked against the DNA. Germline values: CDR1 MNHNS, CDR2 SASEGT. From its first to its last residue, the CDR3 has 12 amino acids. The CDR3 sequence is CASSFSRQGSRI.

The chain joins TRBV7-8 to TRBJ2-1; no clear D. The V end lost 5 bases, the J end lost 1 base, and 12 bases lay between the germline ends. Looked up from germline, CDR1 is SGHVS and CDR2 is FQNEAQ. The CDR3 is made up of 15 amino acids. The CDR3 DNA reads TGTGCCAGCAGCGAAAGCTCCTTTTCCTACAATGAGCAGTTCTTC. The encoded protein is CASSESSFSYNEQFF.

This clone was counted between two and nine times. J is TRBJ2-3 and V is TRBV4-3; 8 bases agree with TRBD2. Trimming removed 4 bases from V and 2 bases from J; junction bases left unmatched: 5. The germline gives CDR1 LGHNA, CDR2 YSLEER. There are 15 residues in the CDR3. CDR3 sequence reads: CASSRGGGSTDTQYF. CDR3 sequence (DNA): TGCGCCAGCAGCCGGGGCGGGGGGTCCACAGATACGCAGTATTTT.

The V call is TRBV16, the J call TRBJ2-3, with 10 nucleotides matching TRBD1. Germline V lookup: CDR1 KGHSY, CDR2 FQNENV. The CDR3 totals 16 residues. Trimming cost V 3 bases and J 1 base; bases outside gene matches: 4. The DNA of the CDR3 is TGTGCCAGCAGCCACTCCGGGACAGGGGGCACAGATACGCAGTATTTT. Its protein is CASSHSGTGGTDTQYF.

The V and J genes are TRBV7-2 and TRBJ2-7; TRBD1 aligns across 7 bases. CDR1 and CDR2 from the germline V gene are SGHTA and FQGNSA. The V and J ends lost 5 bases and 3 bases, in that order; junction bases with no gene match: 10. The length of the CDR3 is 15 residues. The CDR3 region is CASSQGDNRYYEQYF. The CDR3 DNA sequence: TGTGCCAGCAGCCAGGGGGATAATCGGTACTACGAGCAGTACTTC.

This chain joins TRBV6-1 and TRBJ2-7; 14 bases line up with TRBD2. This CDR3 has 15 amino acids. The junction had 7 bases not matched to a gene; V was cut back by 5 bases and J by 7 bases. CDR1 and CDR2 from the germline V gene are MNHNS and SASEGT. CDR3 DNA sequence: TGTGCCAGCAGTTTTGAGACTAGCGGGAGGGGGGAGCAGTACTTC. Protein product: CASSFETSGRGEQYF.

The rearrangement links TRBV28 to TRBJ2-7; unclear D gene. With 5 bases removed from V and 1 base from J, the gap between germline ends came to 15 bases. The CDR3 has 15 residues. CDR1 and CDR2 from the germline V gene are MDHEN and SYDVKM. The CDR3 loop is CASSEPTLSSYEQYF. Written as DNA, the CDR3 is TGTGCCAGCAGTGAGCCGACTCTTAGTTCCTACGAGCAGTACTTC. The full variable domain, with the rest looked up from reference TRBV28 and TRBJ2-7, is DVKVTQSSRYLVKRTGEKVFLECVQDMDHENMFWYRQDPGLGLRLIYFSYDVKMKEKGDIPEGYSVSREKKERFSLILESASTNQTSMYLCASSEPTLSSYEQYFGPGTRLTVT.

This clone was recorded only once. The rearrangement links TRBV18 to TRBJ2-4; D is perhaps TRBD2 (6 bases). Germline V gives CDR1 KGHSH, CDR2 LQKENI. The CDR3 totals 16 residues. V lost 0 bases, J lost 1 base, and 10 bases lay in between. The CDR3 DNA is TGTGCCAGCTCACCACCGATTCGGGAGGCCAAAAACATTCAGTACTTC. Translated, it gives CASSPPIREAKNIQYF.

The rearrangement links TRBV7-9 to TRBJ1-1; maybe TRBD1 (5 bases). CDR3 size: 15 residues. Between the trimmed V and J ends, which lost 7 bases and 3 bases, there was a span of 18 bases. Germline loops: CDR1 SEHNR, CDR2 FQNEAQ (reference sequence). The CDR3 nucleotides read TGTGCCAGCACCCCCTGGGGGGTTGAGGACACTGAAGCTTTCTTT. Its translation is CASTPWGVEDTEAFF.

The rearrangement uses TRBV6-1 and TRBJ2-7, with TRBD2 matching over 10 bases. The germline CDR1 and CDR2 sequences are MNHNS and SASEGT. There are 14 residues in the CDR3. The ends lost 7 bases at V and 6 bases at J; junction bases unmatched: 9. In nucleotides, the CDR3 is TGTGCCAGCACCGATAGGGGACTAGCGCCCGAGCAGTACTTC. Translating gives CASTDRGLAPEQYF.

There are a few counts of this clone. This chain connects TRBV7-2 to TRBJ2-3; TRBD2 matches 11 bases. This CDR3 region has 14 residues. Germline CDR1 reads SGHTA; CDR2 reads FQGNSA. V trimming: 8 bases; J trimming: 0 bases; junction bases outside the gene matches: 1. This chain's CDR3 is CASGTSGSTDTQYF. CDR3 nucleotides: TGTGCCAGCGGGACTAGCGGTAGCACAGATACGCAGTATTTT.

On this clone itself: One end of the junction fails to match germline, which may point to a read error. CDR3 amino acids: CASNLIGRGQLDTQYF. The CDR3 DNA follows: TGTGCCAGCAACTTAATTGGCAGGGGGCAATTAGATACGCAGTATTTT. This chain uses TRBV7-9 with TRBJ2-3, with TRBD1 matching 8 bases. CDR1 is SEHNR and CDR2 is FQNEAQ in the germline V gene (reference sequence). CDR3 size: 16 residues.

This clone occurred a few times. V gene TRBV5-1 combines with J gene TRBJ2-3, with 12 bases that match TRBD2. J lost 5 bases, V lost 5 bases, and 3 bases had no gene match. The CDR3 runs 14 residues. Per germline, CDR1 SGHRS and CDR2 YFSETQ. DNA for the CDR3: TGCGCCAGCAGACAACTAGCGGGGGGAGATACGCAGTATTTT. Amino acid sequence: CASRQLAGGDTQYF.

In this sample, this clone turned up once. The V and J genes are TRBV5-6 and TRBJ1-2; D is perhaps TRBD1 (5 bases). Trimming pared 4 bases from V and 2 bases from J, leaving 12 bases between. CDR1 SGHDT and CDR2 YYEEEE come from the germline V gene. The CDR3 sequence is 14 residues long. CDR3 sequence (DNA): TGTGCCAGCAGCCCGCTGGGGGGAAACTATGGCTACACCTTC. Its translation is CASSPLGGNYGYTF.

The V and J genes are TRBV7-9 and TRBJ1-2, with a weak D call TRBD1 (6 bases). Germline assignment: CDR1 SEHNR and CDR2 FQNEAQ (reference sequence). The length of the CDR3 is 15 residues. The ends were cut back, 5 bases at V and 0 bases at J, with 13 bases in the middle. The chain's CDR3 is CASSPGQPANYGYTF. In DNA, the CDR3 is TGTGCCAGCAGCCCCGGACAGCCCGCTAACTATGGCTACACCTTC.

The V call is TRBV4-2, the J call TRBJ1-3; D is unclear. Germline V gene sequence: CDR1 LGHNA, CDR2 YNFKEQ. There are 14 residues in the CDR3. Trimming cost V 4 bases and J 6 bases, with 13 bases left between them. The CDR3 loop is CASSLGEGLNTIYF. CDR3 bases: TGTGCCAGCAGCCTCGGAGAGGGATTAAACACCATATATTTT.

The CDR3 sequence: CAISDLGSLNTGELFF. CDR3 nucleotides: TGTGCCATCAGTGATCTGGGCAGTTTAAACACCGGGGAGCTGTTTTTT. The chain carries TRBV10-3 and TRBJ2-2; D is undetermined. Trimming took off 3 bases at V and 2 bases at J, with 13 bases between the two ends. The length of the CDR3 is 16 residues. Germline V gene lookup returns CDR1 ENHRY and CDR2 SYGVKD.

The rearrangement links TRBV10-3 to TRBJ2-6, with D tentatively TRBD1 (5 bases). The CDR3 runs 13 residues. V lost 11 bases and J 0 bases, leaving 8 bases between the germline ends. Germline CDR1 is ENHRY and CDR2 is SYGVKD. This chain's CDR3 is CAVQVSGANVLTF. CDR3 bases: TGTGCCGTACAGGTCTCTGGGGCCAACGTCCTGACTTTC.

V usage is TRBV2 and J usage is TRBJ1-2, with 7 bases identical to TRBD1. There are 16 residues in the CDR3. CDR1 SNHLY and CDR2 FYNNEI come from the germline V gene. Unmatched junction bases numbered 15, after V lost 7 bases and J lost 4 bases. The CDR3 DNA reads TGTGCCAGCACGAGTCCCGGACAGGAACAGGCCTATGGCTACACCTTC. Protein sequence: CASTSPGQEQAYGYTF.

In the case of this clone: Other nucleotide sequences from this sample produce the same CDR3. The chain combines TRBV6-1 with TRBJ1-2; D call uncertain. The germline V and J ends were trimmed by 2 bases and 5 bases, with 12 bases remaining between them. The CDR3 totals 14 residues. Per germline, CDR1 MNHNS and CDR2 SASEGT. The CDR3 coding sequence is TGTGCCAGCAGTGAATTGGGCCGTGGGTATGGCTACACCTTC. It codes for CASSELGRGYGYTF.